This T cell receptor beta chain was found in a study of Ad26.COV2.S vaccination and SARS-CoV-2 variants (dated by TCRdb to the early 2020s). About the full investigation: Vaccine-arm donors came from COV1001, a multicentre, randomized, double-blind, placebo-controlled phase I-IIa trial of Ad26.COV2.S in healthy adults. Dosing of Ad26.COV2.S was intramuscular, at either 5x10^10 or 1x10^11 viral particles, delivered as one shot or as two shots spaced 56 days apart. TCRbeta repertoire sequencing was used to assess the specificity and breadth of SARS-CoV-2-reactive T cell receptors after Ad26.COV2.S vaccination. A total of around 32 samples were included in the TCR-sequenced set, comprising some 20 Ad26.COV2.S vaccine recipients, 5 placebo recipients and 8 SARS-CoV-2 convalescent individuals. Trial participants were randomized into five groups of five: low-dose or high-dose Ad26.COV2.S given once or twice, or placebo on both occasions. Blinding of investigators to trial group allocation was maintained during experiments and outcome assessment.

In the case of this clone: The antigen it recognizes is unknown. No much larger clone exists at a distance of one base, and base qualities are not known.

The paper as a whole reports these results and caveats: Non-spike TCR breadth was comparable between vaccine and placebo recipients, consistent with the vaccine containing only spike. The authors noted that the TCR breadth and depth analyses may have underestimated total T cell responses. Comparing responses between vaccine doses or regimens was not something the study was powered to do. After vaccination, substantial breadth of spike-specific CD8+ and CD4+ T cell responses was reported. Compared with placebo recipients, Ad26.COV2.S recipients showed higher spike-specific TCR breadth (P = 0.0014).

Reading the label with the study, this specimen's treatment or condition is: roughly 19 received Ad26.COV2.S at low or high dose, single or two shots; roughly 5 received placebo; per-sample allocation not given. For vaccine and placebo recipients, repertoires were sequenced using samples collected on day 63 after the first injection. Between 29 July and 7 August 2020, Cohort 1b enrolled 25 adults aged 18-55 years at one site in Boston, USA. Ad26.COV2.S consisted of a replication-incompetent adenovirus type 26 vector by which a prefusion-stabilized SARS-CoV-2 spike protein from the original Wuhan strain was expressed. TCRbeta CDR3 regions were sequenced with the immunoSEQ Assay. After extraction, genomic DNA underwent amplification by bias-controlled multiplex PCR, followed by high-throughput sequencing. In the authors' own workflow: To quantify the absolute abundance of every unique TCRbeta CDR3 region, sequences were collapsed and filtered. T cell fraction was estimated by normalizing TCRbeta template counts to usable DNA, with usable DNA measured through amplification of reference genes found in all nucleated cells. Repertoire TCRs were annotated as SARS-CoV-2-specific when V gene, CDR3 amino acid sequence and J gene were exactly matched to a known reactive TCR set. The reference SARS-CoV-2 TCR set came from MIRA and was filtered for enrichment in COVID-19-positive ImmuneCODE repertoires, removing public or cross-reactive TCRs. Using the MIRA antigens, annotated TCRs were further analysed by specific ORF or by position within an ORF. Depth was the summed frequency of annotated unique rearrangements, while breadth was defined as annotated unique rearrangements over total unique productive rearrangements. Two-sided Wilcoxon rank-sum tests were applied when comparing TCR breadth between groups. Not all clones reach the TCRdb copy of this immuneACCESS table, which keeps in-frame sequences only. Checked studies attribute under half of the gap to unresolved V genes and leave the rest unexplained. The V and J calls and clone size come from that table; D and trimming were worked out from the DNA. The sample has 380,000 or so clones on record, about 86% of them singletons. The biggest ten clones account for approximately 12% of the sample.

Counted from cysteine to phenylalanine, this CDR3 has 15 amino acids. Of the read, only the CDR3 DNA is kept; its 45 bases are in frame from base 1. V lost 5 bases and J lost 2 bases, and the count of bases not matched to a germline gene is 6. CDR1 and CDR2 (MDHEN, SYDVKM) derive from the germline V gene. Sequenced material: peripheral blood, taken in a trial of Ad26.COV2.S vaccine versus placebo. The clonotype comes from a person between 18 and 65 years old who received the Ad26.COV2.S COVID-19 vaccine or a placebo. The V gene is TRBV28 and the J gene is TRBJ1-1; the junction holds 9 bases that match TRBD1. The nucleotide sequence is given as TGTGCCAGCAGTCCCTGGGGACAGGGAAACACTGAAGCTTTCTTT. It translates as CASSPWGQGNTEAFF.